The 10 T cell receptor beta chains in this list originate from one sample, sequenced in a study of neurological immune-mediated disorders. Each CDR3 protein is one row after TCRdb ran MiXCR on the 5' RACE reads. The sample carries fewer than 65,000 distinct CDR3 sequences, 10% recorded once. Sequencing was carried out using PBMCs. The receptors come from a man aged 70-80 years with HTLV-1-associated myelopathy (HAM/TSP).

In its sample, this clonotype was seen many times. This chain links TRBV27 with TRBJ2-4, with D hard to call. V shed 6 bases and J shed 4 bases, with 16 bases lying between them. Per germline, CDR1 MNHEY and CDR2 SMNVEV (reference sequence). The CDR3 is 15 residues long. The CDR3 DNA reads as TGTGCCAGCAGCAAGGACGGTAGGATGAAAAACATTCAGTACTTC. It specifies CASSKDGRMKNIQYF.

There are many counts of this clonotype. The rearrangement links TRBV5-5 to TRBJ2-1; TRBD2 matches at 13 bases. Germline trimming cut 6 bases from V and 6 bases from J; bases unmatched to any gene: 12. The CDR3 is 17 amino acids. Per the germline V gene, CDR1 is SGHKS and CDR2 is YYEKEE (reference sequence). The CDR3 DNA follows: TGTGCCAGCACCCCGGGACTAGCGGGGATCATCGGCAATGAGCAGTTCTTC. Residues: CASTPGLAGIIGNEQFF.

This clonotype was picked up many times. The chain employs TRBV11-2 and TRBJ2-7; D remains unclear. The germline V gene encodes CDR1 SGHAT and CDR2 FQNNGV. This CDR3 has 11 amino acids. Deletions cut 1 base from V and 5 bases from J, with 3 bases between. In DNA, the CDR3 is TGTGCCAGCAGCTTAGGTAACGAGCAGTACTTC. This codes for CASSLGNEQYF.

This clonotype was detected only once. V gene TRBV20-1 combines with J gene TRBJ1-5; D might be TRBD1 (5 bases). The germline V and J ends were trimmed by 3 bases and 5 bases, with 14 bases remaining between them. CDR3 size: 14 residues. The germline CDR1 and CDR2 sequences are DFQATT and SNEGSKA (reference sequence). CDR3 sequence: CSARSSRDHQPQHF. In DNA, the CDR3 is TGCAGTGCTAGGAGTTCGAGGGACCATCAGCCCCAGCATTTT.

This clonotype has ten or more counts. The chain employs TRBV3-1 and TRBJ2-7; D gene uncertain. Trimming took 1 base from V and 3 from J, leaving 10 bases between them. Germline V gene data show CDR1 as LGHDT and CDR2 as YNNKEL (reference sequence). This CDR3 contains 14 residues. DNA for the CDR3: TGTGCCAGCAGCCAAGCATCTGGGTTCTACGAGCAGTACTTC. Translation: CASSQASGFYEQYF.

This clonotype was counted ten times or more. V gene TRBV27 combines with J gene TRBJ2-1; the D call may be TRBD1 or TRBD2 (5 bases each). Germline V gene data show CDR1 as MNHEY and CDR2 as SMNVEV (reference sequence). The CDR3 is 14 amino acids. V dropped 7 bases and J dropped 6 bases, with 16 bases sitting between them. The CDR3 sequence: CASNSRGAGNEQFF. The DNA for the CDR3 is TGTGCCAGCAATTCCCGGGGCGCGGGCAATGAGCAGTTCTTC.

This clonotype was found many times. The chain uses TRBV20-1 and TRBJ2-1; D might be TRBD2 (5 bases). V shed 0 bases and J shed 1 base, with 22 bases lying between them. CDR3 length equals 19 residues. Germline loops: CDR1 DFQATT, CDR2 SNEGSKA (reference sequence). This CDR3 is CSARDSLADYNESYNEQFF. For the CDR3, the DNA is TGCAGTGCTAGAGATTCCCTGGCCGACTATAACGAATCCTACAATGAGCAGTTCTTC.

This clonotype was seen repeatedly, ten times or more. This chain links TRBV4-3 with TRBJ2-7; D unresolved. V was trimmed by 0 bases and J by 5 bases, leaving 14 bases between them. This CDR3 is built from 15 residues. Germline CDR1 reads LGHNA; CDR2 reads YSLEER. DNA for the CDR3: TGCGCCAGCAGCCAAGAGTTGAGGATCTTCCACGAGCAGTACTTC. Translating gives CASSQELRIFHEQYF.

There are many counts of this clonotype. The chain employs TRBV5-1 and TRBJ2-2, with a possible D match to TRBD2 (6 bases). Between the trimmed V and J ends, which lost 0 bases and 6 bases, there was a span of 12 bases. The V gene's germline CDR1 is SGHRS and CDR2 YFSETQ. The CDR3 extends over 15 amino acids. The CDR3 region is CASSLAGTPAGELFF. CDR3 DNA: TGCGCCAGCAGCTTGGCCGGGACTCCCGCCGGGGAGCTGTTTTTT.

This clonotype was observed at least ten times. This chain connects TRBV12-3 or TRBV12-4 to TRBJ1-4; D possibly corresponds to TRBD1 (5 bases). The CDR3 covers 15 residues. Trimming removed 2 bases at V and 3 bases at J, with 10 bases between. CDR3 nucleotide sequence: TGTGCCAGCAGTTTACTCCGGGGGGCTAATGAAAAACTGTTTTTT. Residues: CASSLLRGANEKLFF.